One T cell receptor beta chain is described in this entry. No cognate antigen has been identified for it. It has no much larger one-base neighbor in the sample; base qualities were not kept. The collaborating institutions used their own protocols to collect whole blood in K2EDTA tubes. For TCRbeta analysis, collaborators shipped samples as frozen whole blood, isolated PBMCs, or DNA extracted from either of those sample types. In the germline V gene, CDR1 corresponds to WSHSY and CDR2 to SAAADI. The germline V and J ends show losses of 11 bases and 3 bases respectively, and no gene match explains 7 bases of the junction. From the cysteine up to the phenylalanine, the CDR3 has a length of 15 residues. The CDR3 DNA has 45 bases and is translated from base 1. This record belongs to a study of blood T cell repertoires in COVID-19 (TCRdb year 2020). About the investigation overall: The collaborator samples originated in the United States, Italy and Spain and spanned the acute and convalescent phases of COVID-19. The material from the prospective study consisted of cDNA or gDNA derived from T cells, B-cell-depleted T cells, or PBMCs. Subjects who had been exposed to COVID-19, were actively infected with it, or had recovered from it provided the deeply sampled blood TCRbeta repertoires that made up the dataset. The repertoires were made available in a free public database intended to serve as a resource for research on the immune response to SARS-CoV-2. Samples came from the ongoing ImmuneRACE study (first 160 participants) plus 1,254 subjects from 6 global collaborators. Sample metadata almost always included a de-identified subject ID, COVID-19 status, age in years and sex. HLA class I and class II types, where available, came from metadata supplied by the sample provider rather than from assay-based typing. Study-wide conclusions, independent of this receptor: The amount of clinical and demographic metadata varied by source and participant and was provided uncurated.

The immunoSEQ Assay, a bias-controlled multiplex PCR, was used to amplify TCRbeta CDR3 regions from genomic DNA. Regarding the original processing steps: Nucleated cell counts per sample were estimated from amplification of reference gene primers within the assay. To quantify the absolute abundance of each unique TCRbeta CDR3 rearrangement, sequence reads were collapsed and filtered. For each sample, productive Simpson clonality was calculated as the square root of Simpson's diversity index across productive rearrangements. This is the immuneACCESS table as TCRdb keeps it, with only in-frame sequences that have V and J called. A part of the clones is gone; compared with another copy, unresolved V genes explain less than half, and the rest is unexplained. That table furnishes V, J and clone size, whereas the DNA furnished D and trimming. The sample yields roughly 80,000 clones; roughly 84% were counted once. The biggest ten clones account for about 3.8% of the sample.

Sequenced material: peripheral blood. The chain is encoded by TRBV10-2 joined to TRBJ2-2; the central 12 bases match TRBD2. The clonotype comes from a man between 50 and 59 years old with acute or convalescent COVID-19. The CDR3 sequence is CAGTSGGPYTGELFF. The nucleotide sequence is given as TGCGCCGGCACTAGCGGGGGGCCATACACCGGGGAGCTGTTTTTT.